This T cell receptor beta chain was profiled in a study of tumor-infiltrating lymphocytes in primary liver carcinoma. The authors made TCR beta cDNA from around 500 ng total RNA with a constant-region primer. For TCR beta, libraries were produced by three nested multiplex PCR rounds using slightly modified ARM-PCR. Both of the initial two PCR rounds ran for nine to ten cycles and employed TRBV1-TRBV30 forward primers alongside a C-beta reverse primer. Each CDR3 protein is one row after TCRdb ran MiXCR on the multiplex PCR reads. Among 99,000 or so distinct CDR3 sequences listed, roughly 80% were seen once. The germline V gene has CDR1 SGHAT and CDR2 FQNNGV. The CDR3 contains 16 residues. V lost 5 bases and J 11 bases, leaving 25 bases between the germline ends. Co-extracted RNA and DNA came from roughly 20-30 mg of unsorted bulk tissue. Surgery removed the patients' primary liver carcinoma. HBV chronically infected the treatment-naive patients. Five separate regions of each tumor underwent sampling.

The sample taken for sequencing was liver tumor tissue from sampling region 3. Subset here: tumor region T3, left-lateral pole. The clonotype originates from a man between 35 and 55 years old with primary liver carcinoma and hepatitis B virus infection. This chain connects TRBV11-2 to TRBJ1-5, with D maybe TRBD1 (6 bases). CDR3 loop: CASSIKGGLTNQAQHF. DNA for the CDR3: TGTGCCAGCAGCATAAAAGGGGGACTGACGAATCAAGCCCAGCATTTT.